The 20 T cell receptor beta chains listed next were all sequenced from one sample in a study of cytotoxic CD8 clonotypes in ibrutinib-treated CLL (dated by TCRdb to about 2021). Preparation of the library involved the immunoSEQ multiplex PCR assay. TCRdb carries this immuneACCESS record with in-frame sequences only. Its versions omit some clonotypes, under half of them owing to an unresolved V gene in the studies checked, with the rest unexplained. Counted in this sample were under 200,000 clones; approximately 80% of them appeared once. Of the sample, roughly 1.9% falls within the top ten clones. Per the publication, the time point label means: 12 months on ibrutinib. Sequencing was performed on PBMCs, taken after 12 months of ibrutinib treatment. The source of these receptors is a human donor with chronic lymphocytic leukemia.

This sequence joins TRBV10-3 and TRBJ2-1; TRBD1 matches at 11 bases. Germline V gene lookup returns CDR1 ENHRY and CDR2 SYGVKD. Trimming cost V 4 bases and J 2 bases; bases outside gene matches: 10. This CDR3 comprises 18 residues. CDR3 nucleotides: TGTGCCATCAGTGGGACAGGGGGCTCCCTCTCGGCCTACAATGAGCAGTTCTTC. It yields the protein CAISGTGGSLSAYNEQFF.

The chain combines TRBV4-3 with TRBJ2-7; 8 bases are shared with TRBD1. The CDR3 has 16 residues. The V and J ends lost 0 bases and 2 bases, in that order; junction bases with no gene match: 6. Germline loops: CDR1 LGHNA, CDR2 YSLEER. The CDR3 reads CASSQDATGATYEQYF. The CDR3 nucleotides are TGCGCCAGCAGCCAAGATGCGACAGGGGCAACCTACGAGCAGTACTTC.

CDR3: CASSLDKVQRGTDTQYF. The CDR3 DNA follows: TGTGCCAGCAGCTTAGATAAAGTCCAAAGGGGCACAGATACGCAGTATTTT. The chain recombines TRBV11-2 with TRBJ2-3; D is uncertain. Germline-derived CDR1 and CDR2 are SGHAT and FQNNGV. The V end was cut by 0 bases, the J end by 1 base, with 14 bases between. The CDR3 has 17 amino acids.

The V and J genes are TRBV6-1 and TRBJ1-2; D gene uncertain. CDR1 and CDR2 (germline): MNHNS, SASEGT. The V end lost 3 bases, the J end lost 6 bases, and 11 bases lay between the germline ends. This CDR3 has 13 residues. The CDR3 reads CASSEIDGHGYTF. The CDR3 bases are TGTGCCAGCAGTGAGATAGATGGTCATGGCTACACCTTC.

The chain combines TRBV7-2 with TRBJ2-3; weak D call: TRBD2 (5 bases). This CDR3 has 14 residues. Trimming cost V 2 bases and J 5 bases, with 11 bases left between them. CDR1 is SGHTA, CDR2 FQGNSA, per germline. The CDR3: CASSLNAGRDTQYF. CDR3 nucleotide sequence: TGTGCCAGCAGCTTAAACGCGGGTCGAGATACGCAGTATTTT.

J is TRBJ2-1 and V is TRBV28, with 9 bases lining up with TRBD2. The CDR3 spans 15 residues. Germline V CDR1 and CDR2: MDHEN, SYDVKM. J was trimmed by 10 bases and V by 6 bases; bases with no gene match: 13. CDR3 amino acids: CASSRRGLATNEQFF. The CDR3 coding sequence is TGTGCCAGCAGCCGCAGAGGACTAGCGACAAACGAGCAGTTCTTC.

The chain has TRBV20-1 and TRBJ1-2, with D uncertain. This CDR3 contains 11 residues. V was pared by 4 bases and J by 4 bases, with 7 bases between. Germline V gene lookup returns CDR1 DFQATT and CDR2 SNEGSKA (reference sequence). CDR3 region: CSANGGYGYTF. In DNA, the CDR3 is TGCAGTGCTAACGGTGGCTATGGCTACACCTTC.

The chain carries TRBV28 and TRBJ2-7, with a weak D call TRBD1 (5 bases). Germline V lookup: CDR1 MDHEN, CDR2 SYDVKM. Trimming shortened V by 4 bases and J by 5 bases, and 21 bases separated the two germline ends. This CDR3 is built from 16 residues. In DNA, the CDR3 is TGTGCCAGCAGTTCGTCGTTTTTAGGACAAACCCACGAGCAGTACTTC. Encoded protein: CASSSSFLGQTHEQYF.

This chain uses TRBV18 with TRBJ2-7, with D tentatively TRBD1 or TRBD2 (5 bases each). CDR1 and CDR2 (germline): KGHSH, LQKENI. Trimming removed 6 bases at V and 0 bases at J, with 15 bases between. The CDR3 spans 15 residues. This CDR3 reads CASSPGRRSSYEQYF. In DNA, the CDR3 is TGTGCCAGCTCGCCGGGACGGAGGAGCTCCTACGAGCAGTACTTC.

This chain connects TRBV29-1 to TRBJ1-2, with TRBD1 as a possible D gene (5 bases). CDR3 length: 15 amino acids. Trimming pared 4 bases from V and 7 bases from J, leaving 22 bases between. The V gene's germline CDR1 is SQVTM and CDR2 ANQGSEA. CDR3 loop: CSVVQYGTTGGGYTF. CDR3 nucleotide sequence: TGCAGCGTTGTTCAGTATGGCACCACCGGGGGTGGCTACACCTTC.

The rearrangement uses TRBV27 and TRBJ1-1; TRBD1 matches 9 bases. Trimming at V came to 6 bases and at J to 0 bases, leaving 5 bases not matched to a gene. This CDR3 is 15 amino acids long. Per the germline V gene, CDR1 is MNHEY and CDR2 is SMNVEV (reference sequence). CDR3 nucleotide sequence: TGTGCCAGCAGCGCCGGGACAGGGATGAACACTGAAGCTTTCTTT. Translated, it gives CASSAGTGMNTEAFF.

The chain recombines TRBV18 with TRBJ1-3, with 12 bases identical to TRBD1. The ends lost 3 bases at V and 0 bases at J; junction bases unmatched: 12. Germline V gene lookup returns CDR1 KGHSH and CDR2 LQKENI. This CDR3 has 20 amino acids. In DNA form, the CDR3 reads TGTGCCAGCTCACCTCGTGAGGGACAGGGGGCATCATTCTCTGGAAACACCATATATTTT. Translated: CASSPREGQGASFSGNTIYF.

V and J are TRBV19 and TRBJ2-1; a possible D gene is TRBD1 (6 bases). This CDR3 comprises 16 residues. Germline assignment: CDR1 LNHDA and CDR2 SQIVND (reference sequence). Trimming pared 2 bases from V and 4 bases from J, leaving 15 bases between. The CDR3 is CASSIRVQGPYNEQFF. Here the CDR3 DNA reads TGTGCCAGTAGTATAAGGGTACAGGGCCCTTACAATGAGCAGTTCTTC.

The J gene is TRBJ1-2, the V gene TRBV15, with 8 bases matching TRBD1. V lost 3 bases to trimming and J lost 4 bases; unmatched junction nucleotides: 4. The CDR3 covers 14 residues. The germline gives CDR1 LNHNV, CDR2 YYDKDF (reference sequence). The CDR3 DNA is TGTGCCACCAGCAGGGGGGACAGGCCCTATGGCTACACCTTC. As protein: CATSRGDRPYGYTF. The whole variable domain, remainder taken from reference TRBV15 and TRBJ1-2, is DAMVIQNPRYQVTQFGKPVTLSCSQTLNHNVMYWYQQKSSQAPKLLFHYYDKDFNNEADTPDNFQSRRPNTSFCFLDIRSPGLGDTAMYLCATSRGDRPYGYTFGSGTRLTVV.

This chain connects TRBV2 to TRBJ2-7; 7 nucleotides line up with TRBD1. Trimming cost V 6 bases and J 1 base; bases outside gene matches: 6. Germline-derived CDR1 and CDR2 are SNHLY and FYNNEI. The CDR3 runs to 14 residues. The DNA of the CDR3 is TGTGCCAGCAGGGCCGGGACAGAATCCTACGAGCAGTACTTC. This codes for CASRAGTESYEQYF.

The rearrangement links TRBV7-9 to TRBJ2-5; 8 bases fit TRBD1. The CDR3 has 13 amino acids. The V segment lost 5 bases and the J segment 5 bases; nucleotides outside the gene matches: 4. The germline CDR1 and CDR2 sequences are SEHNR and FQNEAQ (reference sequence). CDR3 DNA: TGTGCCAGCAGCAAAAGACAGGGGGAGACCCAGTACTTC. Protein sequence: CASSKRQGETQYF.

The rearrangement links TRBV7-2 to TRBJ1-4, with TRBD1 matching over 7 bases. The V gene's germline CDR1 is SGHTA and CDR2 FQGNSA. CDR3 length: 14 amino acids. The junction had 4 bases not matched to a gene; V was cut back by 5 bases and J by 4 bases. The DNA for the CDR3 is TGTGCCAGCAGCCAGGGACAGCTTAATGAAAAACTGTTTTTT. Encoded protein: CASSQGQLNEKLFF.

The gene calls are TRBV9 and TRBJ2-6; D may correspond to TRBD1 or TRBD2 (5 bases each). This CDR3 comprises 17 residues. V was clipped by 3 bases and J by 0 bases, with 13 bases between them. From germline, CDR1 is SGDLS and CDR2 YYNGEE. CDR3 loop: CASSGGTTSSGANVLTF. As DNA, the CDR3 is TGTGCCAGCAGCGGAGGGACCACATCCTCTGGGGCCAACGTCCTGACTTTC.

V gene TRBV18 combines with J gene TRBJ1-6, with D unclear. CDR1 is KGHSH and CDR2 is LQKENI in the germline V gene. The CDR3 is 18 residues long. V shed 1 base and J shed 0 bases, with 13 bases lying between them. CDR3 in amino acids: CASSPRVDAGSYNSPLHF. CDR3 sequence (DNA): TGTGCCAGCTCACCACGAGTGGATGCCGGCTCCTATAATTCACCCCTCCACTTT.

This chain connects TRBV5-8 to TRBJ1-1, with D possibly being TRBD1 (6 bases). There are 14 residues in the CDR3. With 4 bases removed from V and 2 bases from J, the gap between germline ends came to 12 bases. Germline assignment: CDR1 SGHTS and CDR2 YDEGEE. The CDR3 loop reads CASSRDTGNTEAFF. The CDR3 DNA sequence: TGTGCCAGCAGCCGGGACACAGGCAACACTGAAGCTTTCTTT.